The text below deals with one TCR beta chain. Its antigen is undetermined. Multiplex PCR with BIOMED2 TRB-A/B primer pools amplified TRB rearrangements. TCRdb re-called the multiplex PCR reads through MiXCR, storing one row per CDR3 protein. Of around 6,000 distinct CDR3 sequences in the sample, about 28% were seen once. The CDR3 has 15 amino acids. V shed 5 bases and J 0 bases; nucleotides not matched to a gene: 5. CDR1 KGHDR and CDR2 SFDVKD come from the germline V gene. The sample originates from a study of T and B cells in COVID-19 patients. Overall study: Blood was sampled from COVID-19 patients who were either actively infected or recovered. Median age was approximately 33 years in the recovered cohort and around 67 years in the active-infection cohort.

Each TRB amplification used roughly 250-550 ng of genomic DNA from blood. Study-level points and caveats: Of 2,300 or so TCR clusters found only in the recovered cohort, fewer than 40 had low generation probability. At recovery TRB diversity and richness exceeded healthy donors, after highly clonal active COVID-19 repertoires.

Sample: blood. The TCR was taken from a human donor with active COVID-19. The donor label of this sample is uncertain. V usage is TRBV24-1 and J usage is TRBJ2-7; 8 positions agree with TRBD2. CDR3 residues: CATSGNSGNSYEQYF. As DNA, the CDR3 is TGTGCCACCAGTGGTAATAGCGGGAACTCCTACGAGCAGTACTTC.